These T cell receptor beta chains were read from a single sample in a study of T cells in Graves' hyperthyroidism and ophthalmopathy. TCRdb itself ran the multiplex PCR reads through MiXCR, one entry per CDR3 protein. The profile covers 550,000 to 700,000 distinct CDR3 sequences, with 14% to 15% appearing a single time and over 3.5% taken by the ten largest. Sequencing input: blood. The receptor source for this set is a woman aged 40 to 50 with Graves' ophthalmopathy. Each CDR3 is given with its conserved first and last residue. The D gene is left open where the match is weak. Clone size is shown for a subset of rows, as once, few, many or a class of expanded clone.

d_gene,v_gene,abundance,j_gene,CDR3nt,CDR3aa
TRBD1,TRBV6-5,NA,TRBJ1-5,TGTGCCAGCAGTTACTCAGGGGGCCCATATAGCAATCAGCCCCAGCATTTT,CASSYSGGPYSNQPQHF
NA,TRBV5-1,many,TRBJ1-2,TGCGCCAGCAGCTTGGATTCGAGACGGGGCTACACCTTC,CASSLDSRRGYTF
NA,TRBV5-1,many,TRBJ2-5,TGCGCCAGCAGCTTTTCGGAGGCCCAAGAGACCCAGTACTTC,CASSFSEAQETQYF
NA,TRBV28,NA,TRBJ2-7,TGTGCCAGCAGTCCAAATCGGGGGACCTTCTCCTACGAGCAGTACTTC,CASSPNRGTFSYEQYF
NA,TRBV27,many,TRBJ2-5,TGTGCCAGCGGACCACGCAGGGGAGGAGAGACCCAGTACTTC,CASGPRRGGETQYF
TRBD1,TRBV7-2,NA,TRBJ2-5,TGTGCCAGCAGCCGACCCCTAGGGGGCTGGGAGACCCAGTACTTC,CASSRPLGGWETQYF
NA,TRBV10-3,many,TRBJ2-7,TGTGCCATCACCGGGGACCAAACGGAGGAGCAGTACTTC,CAITGDQTEEQYF
NA,TRBV28,once,TRBJ2-5,TGTGCCAGCACTGACGGAGGCGGGCCGGAGACCCAGTACTTC,CASTDGGGPETQYF
NA,TRBV12-5,once,TRBJ1-1,TGTGCTAGTGGCGCGTCCAACGGGGTAGCTTTCTTT,CASGASNGVAFF
NA,TRBV12-3/TRBV12-4,many,TRBJ2-6,TGTGCCAGCAGCCTGTTGGGGGCCAACGTCCTGACTTTC,CASSLLGANVLTF
TRBD2,TRBV6-2/TRBV6-3,NA,TRBJ2-7,TGTGCCAGCAGTTACGGGGCGGGAGCCCAGATTGACCACTACGAGCAGTACTTC,CASSYGAGAQIDHYEQYF
TRBD1,TRBV6-5,NA,TRBJ2-7,TGTGCCAGCAGTAACCCCGGACAGGGGGCAAGGGAGCAGTACTTC,CASSNPGQGAREQYF
TRBD1,TRBV7-2,NA,TRBJ1-2,TGTGCCAGCAGCTTAGCGGGACAGTCGGCCTATGGCTACACCTTC,CASSLAGQSAYGYTF
NA,TRBV27,few,TRBJ2-7,TGTGCCAGCAGTTTAGCGGCTACCTCCTACGAGCAGTACTTC,CASSLAATSYEQYF
NA,TRBV28,NA,TRBJ2-5,TGTGCCAGCAGTTTACCAGGGCCAGGAAGAGAGACCCAGTACTTC,CASSLPGPGRETQYF
TRBD1,TRBV29-1,many,TRBJ1-1,TGCAGCGTTGAGGCAGGGGGCGGCACTGAAGCTTTCTTT,CSVEAGGGTEAFF
NA,TRBV29-1,NA,TRBJ2-7,TGCAGCGTTGGGACAGAATACGAGCAGTACTTC,CSVGTEYEQYF
NA,TRBV10-2,few,TRBJ1-1,TGCGCCAGCAGGAATACGGGGGGGGAGCACACTGAAGCCTTCTTT,CASRNTGGEHTEAFF